This T cell receptor (beta chain) comes out of a study of technical replicates of blood from several donors. The method was immunoSEQ multiplex PCR; TCRdb's version includes in-frame clones alone and lacks a portion of them. This sample carries approximately 88,000 clones, 96% of them seen once, and the ten largest clones take around 0.28%. J lost 7 bases, V lost 2 bases, and 12 bases had no gene match. The germline gives CDR1 SGHRS, CDR2 YFSETQ. CDR3 length equals 17 residues. The V gene is TRBV5-1, the J gene TRBJ1-2, with 12 bases aligning to TRBD1. The sequence was obtained from a human donor in good health. Sample: T cells isolated from PBMCs. This CDR3 reads CASSFYFSGQGALGYTF. CDR3 DNA sequence: TGCGCCAGCAGCTTTTACTTCTCGGGACAGGGGGCGCTTGGCTACACCTTC.